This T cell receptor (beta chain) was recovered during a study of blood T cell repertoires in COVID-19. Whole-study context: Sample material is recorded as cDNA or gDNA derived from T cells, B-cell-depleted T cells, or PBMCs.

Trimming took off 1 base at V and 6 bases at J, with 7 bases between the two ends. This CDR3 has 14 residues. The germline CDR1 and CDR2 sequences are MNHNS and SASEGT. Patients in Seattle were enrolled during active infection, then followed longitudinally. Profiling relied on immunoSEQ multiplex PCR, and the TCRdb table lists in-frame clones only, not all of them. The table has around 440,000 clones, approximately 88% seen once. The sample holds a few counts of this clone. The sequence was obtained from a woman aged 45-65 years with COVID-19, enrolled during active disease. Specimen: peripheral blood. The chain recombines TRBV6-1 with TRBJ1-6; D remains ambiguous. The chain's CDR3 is CASSEGGVNSPLHF. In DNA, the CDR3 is TGTGCCAGCAGTGAAGGTGGAGTTAATTCACCCCTCCACTTT.